Following are 5 T cell receptor beta chains from one sample sequenced in a study of blood T cell repertoires in COVID-19. The method was immunoSEQ multiplex PCR; TCRdb's version includes in-frame clones alone and lacks a portion of them. The data hold 83,000 or so clones, with about 88% observed a single time. Sequenced material: peripheral blood. The receptors were gathered from a man of 80 years or more with active or convalescent COVID-19.

This clone was seen a single time. The CDR3 nucleotides read TGTGCCAGCAGTTACGTGATAGCGGGAGCGGTCGGGGAGCTGTTTTTT. Translating gives CASSYVIAGAVGELFF. The gene calls are TRBV6-6 and TRBJ2-2; 9 bases align to TRBD2. CDR3 size: 16 residues. V lost 2 bases, J lost 7 bases, and 8 bases stayed unmatched. Germline V gene lookup returns CDR1 MNHNY and CDR2 SVGAGI (reference sequence).

This chain joins TRBV19 and TRBJ2-1, with TRBD2 matching 10 bases. The CDR3 totals 19 residues. Germline loops: CDR1 LNHDA, CDR2 SQIVND (reference sequence). V lost 1 base and J lost 7; bases outside the gene matches: 16. CDR3 DNA: TGTGCCAGTAGTATAGTCCTTCTCCAGTCTAGCGGGGGCGGGAATGAGCAGTTCTTC. Its translation: CASSIVLLQSSGGGNEQFF.

This clone has only a few counts. V is TRBV20-1 and J is TRBJ1-4; D is ambiguous. V lost 5 bases, J lost 6 bases, and 7 bases lay in between. The CDR3 is 11 residues long. Germline values: CDR1 DFQATT, CDR2 SNEGSKA (reference sequence). CDR3 DNA sequence: TGCAGTGCTCAGAGGGATGAAAAACTGTTTTTT. This codes for CSAQRDEKLFF.

V and J are TRBV9 and TRBJ1-3, with D perhaps TRBD1 (5 bases). Germline-derived CDR1 and CDR2 are SGDLS and YYNGEE. The CDR3 has 15 residues. V dropped 3 bases and J dropped 0 bases, with 10 bases sitting between them. CDR3 amino acids: CASSAGLSSGNTIYF. The CDR3 bases are TGTGCCAGCAGCGCGGGACTCAGCTCTGGAAACACCATATATTTT.

The V gene is TRBV28, the J gene TRBJ1-5; D not certain. The V end was cut by 7 bases, the J end by 9 bases, with 19 bases between. CDR3 size: 14 residues. Germline V CDR1 and CDR2: MDHEN, SYDVKM. CDR3 in amino acids: CASIRHGSPSPQHF. The CDR3 DNA sequence: TGTGCCAGCATCCGACACGGAAGCCCTTCGCCCCAGCATTTT.